The source of this T cell receptor (beta chain) is a study of T cell responses to AZD1222 COVID-19 vaccine. Findings of the study overall: When two AZD1222 doses had been given, Spike-specific TCR breadth and depth rose. Every sample of the repertoires postdated the peak T cell response. Seropositivity was recorded at baseline in only a handful of AZD1222 recipients. CD4 TCRs associated with vaccination spanned spike, dominating at 160-218 and 743-854.

Turning to this clone: Its antigen is undetermined.

The data were produced by immunoSEQ multiplex PCR, yet TCRdb's version contains in-frame clones alone and is incomplete. The sample yields fewer than 180,000 clones, 80% to 95% seen once. V was trimmed by 4 bases and J by 4 bases, leaving 17 bases between them. This CDR3 comprises 16 residues. CDR1 and CDR2 (germline): MGHRA, YSYEKL. Source: peripheral blood, taken 28 days after the second AZD1222 dose. The V gene is TRBV4-1, the J gene TRBJ1-5, with D maybe TRBD1 (5 bases). The receptor was isolated from an adult who received the AZD1222 COVID-19 vaccine. CDR3 loop: CASSPSLRVVNQPQHF. Written as DNA, the CDR3 is TGCGCCAGCAGCCCCTCTCTCAGGGTAGTAAATCAGCCCCAGCATTTT.